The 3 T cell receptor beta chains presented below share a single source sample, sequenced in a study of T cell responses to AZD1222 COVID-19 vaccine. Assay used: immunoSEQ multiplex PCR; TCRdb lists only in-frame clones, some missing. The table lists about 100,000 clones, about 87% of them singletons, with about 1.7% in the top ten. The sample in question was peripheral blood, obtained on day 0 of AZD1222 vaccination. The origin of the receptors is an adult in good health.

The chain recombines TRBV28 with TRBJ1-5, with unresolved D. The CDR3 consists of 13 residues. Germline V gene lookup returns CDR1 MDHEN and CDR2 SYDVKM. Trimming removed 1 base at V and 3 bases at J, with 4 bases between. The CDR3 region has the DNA TGTGCCAGCAGTTTATCGAACAATCAGCCCCAGCATTTT. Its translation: CASSLSNNQPQHF.

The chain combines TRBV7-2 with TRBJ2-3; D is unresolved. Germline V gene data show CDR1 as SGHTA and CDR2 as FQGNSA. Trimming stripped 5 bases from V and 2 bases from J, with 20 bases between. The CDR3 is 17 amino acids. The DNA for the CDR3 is TGTGCCAGCAGCCCCGGTGGTGTGGTTGGCCTCACAGATACGCAGTATTTT. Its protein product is CASSPGGVVGLTDTQYF.

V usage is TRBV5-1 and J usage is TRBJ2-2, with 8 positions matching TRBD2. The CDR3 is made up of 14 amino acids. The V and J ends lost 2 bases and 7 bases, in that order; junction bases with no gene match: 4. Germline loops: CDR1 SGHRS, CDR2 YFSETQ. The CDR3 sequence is CASSLAGEVGELFF. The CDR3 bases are TGCGCCAGCAGCTTAGCGGGAGAAGTCGGGGAGCTGTTTTTT. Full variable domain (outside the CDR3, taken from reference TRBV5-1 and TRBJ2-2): KAGVTQTPRYLIKTRGQQVTLSCSPISGHRSVSWYQQTPGQGLQFLFEYFSETQRNKGNFPGRFSGRQFSNSRSEMNVSTLELGDSALYLCASSLAGEVGELFFGEGSRLTVL.